One and the same sample provided the 4 T cell receptor beta chains below, sequenced in a study of blood T cell repertoires in COVID-19. Using immunoSEQ multiplex PCR, the repertoire was profiled, and TCRdb retains in-frame clones only, with some absent. The table has around 63,000 clones, roughly 90% seen once. Material for sequencing was peripheral blood. These receptors were taken from an elderly woman with acute or convalescent COVID-19.

The rearrangement links TRBV7-9 to TRBJ1-4, with a tentative D call TRBD1 (6 bases). Germline assignment: CDR1 SEHNR and CDR2 FQNEAQ (reference sequence). The CDR3 has 18 residues. Trimming cost V 5 bases and J 0 bases, with 19 bases left between them. CDR3 DNA: TGTGCCAGCAGCCGGGGGGGCGCGATGCCCTCAACTAATGAAAAACTGTTTTTT. It codes for CASSRGGAMPSTNEKLFF.

The chain links TRBV6-5 to TRBJ2-2; 10 bases align to TRBD1. In germline, CDR1 is MNHEY, CDR2 SVGAGI. The CDR3 contains 15 residues. Trimming removed 6 bases from V and 7 bases from J; junction bases left unmatched: 8. The CDR3 protein is CASSPDRGIVGELFF. CDR3 DNA: TGTGCCAGCAGCCCGGACAGGGGGATAGTCGGGGAGCTGTTTTTT.

With regard to this clone: Other DNA sequences in the sample encode the same CDR3. The chain combines TRBV27 with TRBJ1-2, with D possibly matching TRBD1 (5 bases). The germline V gene has CDR1 MNHEY and CDR2 SMNVEV (reference sequence). Trimming removed 3 bases from V and 7 bases from J, with 9 bases in between. The CDR3 is 12 residues long. For the CDR3, the DNA is TGTGCCAGCAGTTTCGGGGGTGGTGGCTACACCTTC. This encodes CASSFGGGGYTF.

The chain is built from TRBV9 and TRBJ1-5; D might be TRBD1 (5 bases). CDR3 length: 15 residues. Trimming took off 0 bases at V and 4 bases at J, with 11 bases between the two ends. Per the germline V gene, CDR1 is SGDLS and CDR2 is YYNGEE. CDR3 residues: CASSVDGASNQPQHF. CDR3 bases: TGTGCCAGCAGCGTAGATGGGGCGAGTAATCAGCCCCAGCATTTT.